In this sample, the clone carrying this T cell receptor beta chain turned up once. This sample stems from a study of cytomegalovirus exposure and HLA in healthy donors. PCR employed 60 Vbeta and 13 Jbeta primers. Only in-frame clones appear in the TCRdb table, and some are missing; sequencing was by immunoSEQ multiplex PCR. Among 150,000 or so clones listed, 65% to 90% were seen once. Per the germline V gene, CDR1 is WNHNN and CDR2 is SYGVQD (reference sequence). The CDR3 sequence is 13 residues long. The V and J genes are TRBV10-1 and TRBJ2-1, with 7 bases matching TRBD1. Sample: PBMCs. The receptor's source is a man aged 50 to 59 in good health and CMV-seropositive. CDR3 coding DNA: TGCGCTAACCGGAAGGGGGCCTTCAATGAGCAGTTCTTC. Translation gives CANRKGAFNEQFF.